The rows below give T cell receptor beta chains drawn from one sample of a study of blood T cell repertoires in COVID-19. This table comes from immunoSEQ multiplex PCR, and its TCRdb copy is limited to in-frame clones, with some not included. The table includes about 150,000 clones, around 80% detected once. The sample taken for sequencing was peripheral blood. The receptors were sampled from a man in his fifties or sixties who had recovered from COVID-19. CDR3s include the opening cysteine and the closing phenylalanine or tryptophan. A D gene is named only where the DNA matches it firmly. Clone size is given for some rows only: seen once, a few or many times, or a class if the clone is expanded.

v_call: TRBV18; clone_size: .; d_call: TRBD1; j_call: TRBJ2-2; cdr3_nt: TGTGCCAGCTCACAGGGACAGGGGACCGGGGAGCTGTTTTTT; cdr3_aa: CASSQGQGTGELFF
v_call: TRBV14; clone_size: once; d_call: TRBD1; j_call: TRBJ1-2; cdr3_nt: TGTGCCAGCAGCCCTAATCCGGGACAGGGGGAAGGTAAAGGCTATGGCTACACCTTC; cdr3_aa: CASSPNPGQGEGKGYGYTF
v_call: TRBV7-2; clone_size: .; d_call: TRBD1; j_call: TRBJ2-7; cdr3_nt: TGTGCCAGCAGCTTATTCGGGACAGGGGGCGTCGAGCAGTACTTC; cdr3_aa: CASSLFGTGGVEQYF
v_call: TRBV7-9; clone_size: few; d_call: .; j_call: TRBJ2-5; cdr3_nt: TGTGCCAGCAGCTCCGCGGGGGCTGAGACCCAGTACTTC; cdr3_aa: CASSSAGAETQYF
v_call: TRBV6-5; clone_size: .; d_call: TRBD1; j_call: TRBJ1-5; cdr3_nt: TGTGCCAGCAGGCGACAGGGCCCTAGCAATCAGCCCCAGCATTTT; cdr3_aa: CASRRQGPSNQPQHF
v_call: TRBV2; clone_size: .; d_call: .; j_call: TRBJ2-1; cdr3_nt: TGTGCCAGCAGTGATGCGGGGGCAATTTACAATGAGCAGTTCTTC; cdr3_aa: CASSDAGAIYNEQFF
v_call: TRBV7-8; clone_size: .; d_call: .; j_call: TRBJ2-3; cdr3_nt: TGTGCCAGCAGCTTTGCCTTCGCGGATACGCAGTATTTT; cdr3_aa: CASSFAFADTQYF
v_call: TRBV7-9; clone_size: .; d_call: TRBD1; j_call: TRBJ1-1; cdr3_nt: TGTGCCAGCAGCCAGGGACAGGGGGACACTGAAGCTTTCTTT; cdr3_aa: CASSQGQGDTEAFF
v_call: TRBV2; clone_size: few; d_call: .; j_call: TRBJ1-4; cdr3_nt: TGTGCCAGCAATCTTGGACAAGAAAGGGGAAAACTGTTTTTT; cdr3_aa: CASNLGQERGKLFF
v_call: TRBV15; clone_size: .; d_call: TRBD2; j_call: TRBJ2-5; cdr3_nt: TGTGCCACCAGCAGAGGGACTAGCGGGGGGTACCAAGAGACCCAGTACTTC; cdr3_aa: CATSRGTSGGYQETQYF
v_call: TRBV2; clone_size: .; d_call: TRBD2; j_call: TRBJ2-1; cdr3_nt: TGTGCCAGCAGTGAAACGGCTAGCGGGGGGGCCGATGAGCAGTTCTTC; cdr3_aa: CASSETASGGADEQFF
v_call: TRBV28; clone_size: .; d_call: .; j_call: TRBJ1-6; cdr3_nt: TGTGCCAGCGGACACAGACACCTACTCCACTTT; cdr3_aa: CASGHRHLLHF
v_call: TRBV7-9; clone_size: few; d_call: .; j_call: TRBJ1-6; cdr3_nt: TGTGCCAGCTCTAATATTAAGGGGGTCCAATCACCCCTCCACTTT; cdr3_aa: CASSNIKGVQSPLHF
v_call: TRBV7-3; clone_size: .; d_call: TRBD2; j_call: TRBJ2-3; cdr3_nt: TGTGCCAGCAGCTACGGGGCGGGAGGAGCGCAGTATTTT; cdr3_aa: CASSYGAGGAQYF
v_call: TRBV6-6; clone_size: .; d_call: .; j_call: TRBJ1-4; cdr3_nt: TGTGCCAGCAGTTACCGGGCGGAGGGTGGTGAAAAACTGTTTTTT; cdr3_aa: CASSYRAEGGEKLFF
v_call: TRBV24-1; clone_size: .; d_call: .; j_call: TRBJ2-5; cdr3_nt: TGTGCCACCAGTGACCCCACAGGGAATGGGGAGACCCAGTACTTC; cdr3_aa: CATSDPTGNGETQYF
v_call: TRBV27; clone_size: .; d_call: .; j_call: TRBJ1-2; cdr3_nt: TGTGCCAGCAGTTTAGCGACGGGCGGGAGGGGTAACTATGGCTACACCTTC; cdr3_aa: CASSLATGGRGNYGYTF
v_call: TRBV25-1; clone_size: .; d_call: TRBD1; j_call: TRBJ1-5; cdr3_nt: TGTGCCAGCAGTGAGACAGGGAACAATCAGCCCCAGCATTTT; cdr3_aa: CASSETGNNQPQHF
v_call: TRBV27; clone_size: .; d_call: .; j_call: TRBJ2-1; cdr3_nt: TGTGCCAGCAGTTTCGCGCCTCGGGGTGAGCAGTTCTTC; cdr3_aa: CASSFAPRGEQFF
v_call: TRBV7-6; clone_size: .; d_call: TRBD1; j_call: TRBJ1-4; cdr3_nt: TGTGCCAGCAGCCCACTACCGGGACAGGGGGCGAGTAGTTATGAAAAACTGTTTTTT; cdr3_aa: CASSPLPGQGASSYEKLFF
v_call: TRBV5-4; clone_size: .; d_call: TRBD2; j_call: TRBJ2-5; cdr3_nt: TGTGCCAGCAGCAGGACTAGCGGGAATGTGGAGACCCAGTACTTC; cdr3_aa: CASSRTSGNVETQYF
v_call: TRBV5-5; clone_size: .; d_call: TRBD2; j_call: TRBJ2-7; cdr3_nt: TGTGCCAGCAGCTTAAGGAGCGGGAGCTCCTACGAGCAGTACTTC; cdr3_aa: CASSLRSGSSYEQYF
v_call: TRBV30; clone_size: .; d_call: .; j_call: TRBJ1-1; cdr3_nt: TGTGCCTATGCAGGGGACACTGAAGCTTTCTTT; cdr3_aa: CAYAGDTEAFF